This T cell receptor (beta chain) was sequenced during a study of T cells after yellow fever vaccination. CDR1 is SGHRS, CDR2 YFSETQ, per germline. The CDR3 has 18 residues. The trim removed 4 bases at V and 0 bases at J, leaving 13 bases unmatched. TCRdb ran MiXCR on the 5' RACE reads and lists one entry per CDR3 protein. The repertoire holds about 160,000 distinct CDR3 sequences, with approximately 6.8% as singletons. This clonotype came up a few times. The sample consisted of CD4+ T cells sorted from PBMCs, taken around 5 days after the first yellow fever vaccination. The chain is built from TRBV5-1 and TRBJ2-1; 7 nucleotides agree with TRBD2. This receptor was obtained from a man aged 18 to 29 who received the YFV17D yellow fever vaccine. The CDR3, as DNA: TGCGCCAGCAGCGGGTGGCCAGCGGGGTCGAGCTCCTACAATGAGCAGTTCTTC. This translates into CASSGWPAGSSSYNEQFF.